This T cell receptor beta chain was identified in a study of OX40 agonist ivuxolimab in advanced cancers. Measured with immunoSEQ multiplex PCR; TCRdb has only the in-frame clones, and not every one. Of 77,000 or so clones detected, around 83% appear once; the ten largest clones hold approximately 2.2%. This clone was recorded once. V was pared by 5 bases and J by 4 bases, with 20 bases between. Germline lookup yields CDR1 KGHSH and CDR2 LQKENI. CDR3 size: 16 residues. This clonotype was sampled from an adult with an advanced solid tumor such as melanoma, head and neck, liver or kidney cancer. Specimen: CD4+ or CD8+ T cells sorted from blood, collected in a trial of the OX40 agonist ivuxolimab. The chain links TRBV18 to TRBJ1-2, with D perhaps matching TRBD1 (5 bases). CDR3 sequence: CASSLDSPLIGYGYTF. Here the CDR3 DNA reads TGTGCCAGCTCATTAGACAGCCCGCTAATCGGCTATGGCTACACCTTC.